Listed here are 31 T cell receptor beta chains from one sample, sequenced in a study of cytomegalovirus exposure and HLA in healthy donors. PCR was performed using 60 Vbeta and 13 Jbeta primers. TCRdb's table, derived via immunoSEQ multiplex PCR, lists solely in-frame clones and lacks some. This repertoire shows fewer than 250,000 clones, around nine tenths found once; its top ten account for approximately 2%. Source material: PBMCs. These receptor sequences come from a woman between 18 and 29 years old in good health and CMV-seronegative.

The CDR3 coding sequence is TGCGCCAGCAGCTTAGAGGCCCCACTCGGACTAGCGGGAGGCCACAATGAGCAGTTCTTC. Its protein is CASSLEAPLGLAGGHNEQFF. This rearrangement joins TRBV5-1 to TRBJ2-1; 14 bases line up with TRBD2. V trimming: 2 bases; J trimming: 5 bases; junction bases outside the gene matches: 15. Per the germline V gene, CDR1 is SGHRS and CDR2 is YFSETQ. This CDR3 region has 20 residues.

The V gene is TRBV7-9, the J gene TRBJ1-2; 7 bases fit TRBD1. Germline loops: CDR1 SEHNR, CDR2 FQNEAQ (reference sequence). The CDR3 spans 16 residues. V lost 5 bases to trimming and J lost 0 bases; unmatched junction nucleotides: 9. CDR3 nucleotides: TGTGCCAGCAGCACACGACAGGGCCACCCTAACTATGGCTACACCTTC. This gives the protein CASSTRQGHPNYGYTF.

The rearrangement joins TRBV18 to TRBJ2-1; 7 positions agree with TRBD2. Trimming took 1 base from V and 4 from J; bases not matched to a gene: 4. The CDR3 length is 15 residues. Germline CDR1 is KGHSH and CDR2 is LQKENI. CDR3 DNA sequence: TGTGCCAGCTCACCACAAACTAGCGCGTACAATGAGCAGTTCTTC. This sequence encodes CASSPQTSAYNEQFF.

V gene TRBV6-5 combines with J gene TRBJ1-2; maybe TRBD1 (5 bases). The germline gives CDR1 MNHEY, CDR2 SVGAGI. The V end was cut by 6 bases, the J end by 4 bases, with 15 bases between. The CDR3 is 14 amino acids. The CDR3 is CASSRGVTFYGYTF. CDR3 DNA: TGTGCCAGCAGCCGGGGGGTAACTTTCTATGGCTACACCTTC.

On this clone: A read error may produce the germline difference seen at one junction end. The chain couples TRBV6-5 to TRBJ2-3; 7 positions match TRBD2. The CDR3 has 15 amino acids. CDR1 and CDR2 from the germline V gene are MNHEY and SVGAGI. CDR3 sequence (DNA): TGTGCCAGCAGCCCCATGCGGGGGAACACAGGTACGCAGTATTTT. It specifies CASSPMRGNTGTQYF.

The chain joins TRBV27 to TRBJ2-2; a possible D gene is TRBD1 (6 bases). V was clipped by 5 bases and J by 5 bases, with 18 bases between them. CDR1 and CDR2 from the germline V gene are MNHEY and SMNVEV (reference sequence). The length of the CDR3 is 16 residues. Here the CDR3 DNA reads TGTGCCAGCAGTCTACGACAGGTTGGCCGGACCGGGGAGCTGTTTTTT. As protein: CASSLRQVGRTGELFF.

V gene TRBV19 combines with J gene TRBJ1-3; 9 positions match TRBD1. CDR1 and CDR2 (germline): LNHDA, SQIVND (reference sequence). This CDR3 has 14 residues. The ends lost 11 bases at V and 4 bases at J; junction bases unmatched: 9. The CDR3 loop is CASWGTGLGNTIYF. The CDR3 DNA is TGTGCCTCCTGGGGGACAGGGTTAGGAAACACCATATATTTT. Complete variable domain (other parts from reference TRBV19 and TRBJ1-3): DGGITQSPKYLFRKEGQNVTLSCEQNLNHDAMYWYRQDPGQGLRLIYYSQIVNDFQKGDIAEGYSVSREKKESFPLTVTSAQKNPTAFYLCASWGTGLGNTIYFGEGSWLTVV.

The chain is built from TRBV6-5 and TRBJ1-6; D is uncertain. The length of the CDR3 is 12 residues. V dropped 2 bases and J dropped 10 bases, with 6 bases sitting between them. Germline assignment: CDR1 MNHEY and CDR2 SVGAGI. CDR3 bases: TGTGCCAGCAGTTACCCACAGTCACCCCTCCACTTT. Its translation: CASSYPQSPLHF.

This chain connects TRBV18 to TRBJ1-1; D gene ambiguous. The CDR3 spans 13 residues. Between the trimmed V and J ends, which lost 0 bases and 5 bases, there was a span of 7 bases. Germline values: CDR1 KGHSH, CDR2 LQKENI. CDR3 loop: CASSPPSGTEAFF. CDR3 DNA sequence: TGTGCCAGCTCACCACCGTCGGGGACTGAAGCTTTCTTT.

V gene TRBV4-3 combines with J gene TRBJ2-7; the match to TRBD2 covers 16 bases. With 1 base clipped from V and 4 bases from J, the junction kept 7 bases outside the gene matches. The CDR3 covers 18 residues. Germline V gene data show CDR1 as LGHNA and CDR2 as YSLEER. The CDR3 region has the DNA TGCGCCAGCAGCCAAGGCGGGACTAGCGGGAGGGCCGCTTACGAGCAGTACTTC. Amino acids: CASSQGGTSGRAAYEQYF.

In nucleotides, the CDR3 is TGTGCCTGGAGTGTAGTTCCGGGCACCATATATTTT. It translates to CAWSVVPGTIYF. This rearrangement joins TRBV30 to TRBJ1-3; D is undetermined. The CDR3 spans 12 residues. CDR1 and CDR2 from the germline V gene are GTSNPN and SVGIG (reference sequence). The V gene lost 0 bases and the J gene lost 9 bases, with 9 bases spanning the gap.

This clone appeared a few times. Other DNA sequences in the sample encode the same CDR3. V gene TRBV5-6 combines with J gene TRBJ2-5, with D possibly being TRBD2 (5 bases). The V end was cut by 0 bases, the J end by 5 bases, with 11 bases between. This CDR3 is 14 amino acids long. Germline CDR1 and CDR2: SGHDT and YYEEEE. The CDR3 here is CASSLAGSTETQYF. The CDR3 nucleotides read TGTGCCAGCAGCTTGGCGGGGAGTACGGAGACCCAGTACTTC. The whole variable domain, filled in from reference TRBV5-6 and TRBJ2-5, reads DAGVTQSPTHLIKTRGQQVTLRCSPKSGHDTVSWYQQALGQGPQFIFQYYEEEERQRGNFPDRFSGHQFPNYSSELNVNALLLGDSALYLCASSLAGSTETQYFGPGTRLLVL.

The rearrangement links TRBV5-1 to TRBJ1-1; D is possibly TRBD1 (6 bases). This CDR3 is 14 amino acids long. The V end was cut by 3 bases, the J end by 4 bases, with 13 bases between. In germline, CDR1 is SGHRS, CDR2 YFSETQ. In DNA form, the CDR3 reads TGCGCCAGCAGCTGGAAGGGGGGGAGCACTGAAGCTTTCTTT. Amino acid sequence: CASSWKGGSTEAFF.

This chain connects TRBV6-6 to TRBJ1-2; D remains unclear. The CDR3 covers 13 residues. From germline, CDR1 is MNHNY and CDR2 SVGAGI (reference sequence). V gave up 8 bases and J gave up 5 bases, with 15 bases separating them. The CDR3 loop reads CASVGPGDYGYTF. As DNA, the CDR3 is TGTGCCAGCGTCGGTCCAGGCGATTATGGCTACACCTTC.

The CDR3 region is CASSQDRTGTSYEQYF. DNA of the CDR3: TGCGCCAGCAGCCAAGATCGGACAGGAACCTCCTACGAGCAGTACTTC. The chain joins TRBV4-3 to TRBJ2-7, with 7 bases that match TRBD1. Trimming cost V 0 bases and J 0 bases; bases outside gene matches: 5. Germline-derived CDR1 and CDR2 are LGHNA and YSLEER. The CDR3 is 16 residues long.

This clone was observed a few times. The V gene is TRBV4-1, the J gene TRBJ1-4, with D uncertain. The V and J ends lost 4 bases and 5 bases respectively, with 17 bases between them. Per germline, CDR1 MGHRA and CDR2 YSYEKL. The CDR3 has 16 residues. The CDR3 nucleotides are TGCGCCAGCAGCCCGTACCTTATAAGCCCCAATGAAAAACTGTTTTTT. It codes for CASSPYLISPNEKLFF.

The CDR3 loop is CASSHTLATTGTVNYGYTF. The CDR3 DNA sequence: TGCGCCAGCAGCCATACCTTGGCCACGACAGGGACGGTTAACTATGGCTACACCTTC. The V and J genes are TRBV5-1 and TRBJ1-2; TRBD1 aligns across 7 bases. This CDR3 contains 19 residues. Germline V gene data show CDR1 as SGHRS and CDR2 as YFSETQ. J gave up 1 base and V 4 bases, and 19 bases lay outside the gene matches. Variable domain in full (rest from reference TRBV5-1 and TRBJ1-2): KAGVTQTPRYLIKTRGQQVTLSCSPISGHRSVSWYQQTPGQGLQFLFEYFSETQRNKGNFPGRFSGRQFSNSRSEMNVSTLELGDSALYLCASSHTLATTGTVNYGYTFGSGTRLTVV.

The sample holds one count of this clone. The rearrangement links TRBV9 to TRBJ2-1, with 10 bases lining up with TRBD2. V shed 0 bases, J shed 8 bases, and the junction held 8 bases outside the gene matches. The CDR3 has 16 residues. The germline V gene encodes CDR1 SGDLS and CDR2 YYNGEE. The CDR3 DNA sequence: TGTGCCAGCAGCGTAGCTTCAGCGGGGGGGCGGTATGAGCAGTTCTTC. Encoded protein: CASSVASAGGRYEQFF.

This chain connects TRBV11-2 to TRBJ2-1, with 10 bases that match TRBD2. The CDR3 totals 15 residues. CDR1 SGHAT and CDR2 FQNNGV come from the germline V gene. The ends lost 4 bases at V and 12 bases at J; junction bases unmatched: 12. CDR3 sequence (DNA): TGTGCCAGCAGCTCCTTAACTAGCGGGGTCCTCGGGCAGTTCTTC. Residues: CASSSLTSGVLGQFF.

The chain employs TRBV29-1 and TRBJ1-1; TRBD1 agrees at 8 bases. J gave up 5 bases and V 5 bases, and 7 bases lay outside the gene matches. CDR3 length: 13 amino acids. Germline CDR1 SQVTM, CDR2 ANQGSEA. The CDR3 DNA is TGCAGCGTTTTTACAGGGGGGTTTACTGAAGCTTTCTTT. This gives the protein CSVFTGGFTEAFF.

The chain is built from TRBV6-1 and TRBJ2-5, with 9 bases fitting TRBD1. This CDR3 has 14 amino acids. V gave up 10 bases and J gave up 5 bases; unmatched junction bases: 11. Germline CDR1 reads MNHNS; CDR2 reads SASEGT. The DNA for the CDR3 is TGTGCCATCCGCGGGGGACAGGGTGTGGAGACCCAGTACTTC. Amino acid sequence: CAIRGGQGVETQYF.

This clone was counted between two and nine times. V usage is TRBV10-1 and J usage is TRBJ1-1, with 9 positions matching TRBD1. The germline V gene encodes CDR1 WNHNN and CDR2 SYGVQD (reference sequence). V lost 5 bases to trimming and J lost 0 bases; unmatched junction nucleotides: 7. The CDR3 is 16 residues long. This CDR3 reads CASSPGTGLLNTEAFF. CDR3 coding DNA: TGCGCCAGCAGTCCCGGGACAGGGTTGTTGAACACTGAAGCTTTCTTT.

This chain links TRBV2 with TRBJ2-3; the match to TRBD2 covers 13 bases. Germline V gene sequence: CDR1 SNHLY, CDR2 FYNNEI. This CDR3 comprises 15 residues. With 7 bases clipped from V and 2 bases from J, the junction kept 3 bases outside the gene matches. This CDR3 reads CASTGTSGNTDTQYF. CDR3 in DNA: TGTGCCAGCACCGGGACTAGCGGGAACACAGATACGCAGTATTTT.

The V and J genes are TRBV7-9 and TRBJ1-1; TRBD1 aligns across 10 bases. Germline V lookup: CDR1 SEHNR, CDR2 FQNEAQ (reference sequence). V lost 2 bases and J lost 5; bases outside the gene matches: 5. The CDR3 is 15 residues long. CDR3 amino acids: CASSLLTGGLTEAFF. The CDR3, as DNA: TGTGCCAGCAGCTTATTGACAGGGGGCTTGACTGAAGCTTTCTTT.

The V call is TRBV9, the J call TRBJ2-2; 7 positions match TRBD1. V shed 1 base and J 4 bases; nucleotides not matched to a gene: 7. This CDR3 contains 16 residues. Germline CDR1 and CDR2: SGDLS and YYNGEE. The CDR3 reads CASSVRGLKGTGELFF. CDR3 nucleotides: TGTGCCAGCAGCGTAAGGGGGCTAAAGGGCACCGGGGAGCTGTTTTTT.

V usage is TRBV9 and J usage is TRBJ2-1, with 7 bases matching TRBD2. In germline, CDR1 is SGDLS, CDR2 YYNGEE. The V and J ends lost 1 base and 1 base, in that order; junction bases with no gene match: 2. The CDR3 is made up of 15 amino acids. In nucleotides, the CDR3 is TGTGCCAGCAGCGTATACGGGAGGTCCTACAATGAGCAGTTCTTC. It translates to CASSVYGRSYNEQFF.

The rearrangement joins TRBV10-3 to TRBJ2-3; 11 positions agree with TRBD1. V lost 3 bases and J lost 5; bases outside the gene matches: 7. Germline assignment: CDR1 ENHRY and CDR2 SYGVKD. CDR3 length equals 16 residues. In nucleotides, the CDR3 is TGTGCCATCAGTGACTGGACAGGGGGCAATGTAGATACGCAGTATTTT. Protein product: CAISDWTGGNVDTQYF.

On this clone: Other DNA sequences in the same sample also yield this CDR3. The chain couples TRBV2 to TRBJ1-1; D possibly corresponds to TRBD1 (5 bases). The CDR3 totals 13 residues. The germline V gene encodes CDR1 SNHLY and CDR2 FYNNEI. V lost 3 bases, J lost 1 base, and 6 bases lay in between. As DNA, the CDR3 is TGTGCCAGCAGTGATAGGGGGAACACTGAAGCTTTCTTT. The encoded protein is CASSDRGNTEAFF.

The rearrangement joins TRBV29-1 to TRBJ1-2; the D gene is possibly TRBD1 (6 bases). V was clipped by 6 bases and J by 7 bases, with 15 bases between them. The CDR3 contains 12 residues. Germline V gene data show CDR1 as SQVTM and CDR2 as ANQGSEA. The CDR3 DNA reads TGCAGCGTCCCCGCAGGGGATCTTGGCTACACCTTC. It codes for CSVPAGDLGYTF.

The chain has TRBV10-1 and TRBJ2-1, with TRBD2 matching 15 bases. Trimming took 9 bases from V and 9 from J; bases not matched to a gene: 0. CDR1 and CDR2 (germline): WNHNN, SYGVQD (reference sequence). The length of the CDR3 is 12 residues. This CDR3 is CARGLAGGEQFF. The CDR3, as DNA: TGCGCCAGGGGACTAGCGGGAGGTGAGCAGTTCTTC.

The chain combines TRBV28 with TRBJ1-5; 9 bases agree with TRBD1. Germline CDR1 is MDHEN and CDR2 is SYDVKM. The CDR3 has 16 residues. The V and J ends lost 5 bases and 0 bases, in that order; junction bases with no gene match: 5. The CDR3 loop is CASSTGQGYSNQPQHF. Written as DNA, the CDR3 is TGTGCCAGCAGTACCGGACAGGGGTATAGCAATCAGCCCCAGCATTTT.